The source of this T cell receptor (beta chain) is a study of CD8 T cells in Susac syndrome. General study findings and limits: The study recognized that the number of individuals in its TCR sequencing and HLA analysis was relatively small.

Random hexamers were used to reverse transcribe roughly 0.5 to 1 ug of RNA. An immunoSEQ multiplex PCR generated amplified TCR beta CDR3 products spanning 54 Vbeta and 13 Jbeta. TCRdb re-derived calls from the immunoSEQ multiplex PCR reads in MiXCR, one entry per CDR3 protein. The table lists approximately 170,000 distinct CDR3 sequences, about 90% of them singletons. Per the germline V gene, CDR1 is SGDLS and CDR2 is YYNGEE. Trimming cost V 3 bases and J 1 base; bases outside gene matches: 8. CDR3 length equals 17 residues. As to this clonotype: The antigen is unknown.

This TCR was sampled from a human donor in good health. The sample was CD4+ T cells from PBMCs. The V call is TRBV9, the J call TRBJ2-3, with 10 positions matching TRBD2. This CDR3 is CASSERTGLAGTDTQYF. DNA for the CDR3: TGTGCCAGCAGCGAGCGGACAGGACTAGCGGGCACAGATACGCAGTATTTT.